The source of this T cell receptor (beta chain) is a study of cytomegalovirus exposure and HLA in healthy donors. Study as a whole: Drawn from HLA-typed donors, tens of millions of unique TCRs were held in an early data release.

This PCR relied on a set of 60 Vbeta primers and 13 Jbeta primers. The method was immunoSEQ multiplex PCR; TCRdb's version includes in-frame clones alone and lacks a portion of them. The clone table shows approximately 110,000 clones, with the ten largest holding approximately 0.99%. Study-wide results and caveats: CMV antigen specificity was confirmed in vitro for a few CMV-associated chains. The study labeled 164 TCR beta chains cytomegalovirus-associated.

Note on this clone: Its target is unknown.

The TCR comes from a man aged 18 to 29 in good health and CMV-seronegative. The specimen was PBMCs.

Here the CDR3 reads CASSQGDSYGYTF. CDR3 nucleotides: TGTGCCAGCAGTCAGGGGGACAGCTATGGCTACACCTTC. The chain couples TRBV28 to TRBJ1-2; TRBD1 agrees at 7 bases. CDR3 length equals 13 residues. V lost 5 bases and J lost 4; bases outside the gene matches: 4. CDR1 and CDR2 (germline): MDHEN, SYDVKM.